This T cell receptor beta chain was captured by sequencing in a study of radiotherapy plus CTLA-4 blockade in lung cancer (dated by TCRdb to the late 2010s). Broadly, across the study: Among enrolled patients, under 20% had an objective response and 25% to 40% reached disease control.

Receptor amplification or capture employed the immunoSEQ multiplex PCR assay. TCRdb stores this immuneACCESS table with in-frame sequences only. Part of the clones is absent; in the studies checked, under half of the shortfall reflects unresolved V genes, and no reason is known for the rest. This sample is represented by around 82,000 clones; 60% to 85% of them were singletons. Of the sample, over 20% falls within the top ten clones. Deletion took 10 bases off V and 2 bases off J, with a span of 15 bases between the germline ends. Reading the germline V gene gives CDR1 SNHLY and CDR2 FYNNEI. From the cysteine up to the phenylalanine, the CDR3 has a length of 14 residues. Only the CDR3 DNA is retained, 42 bases long and in frame from the first base. Focal radiation therapy combined with CTLA-4 blockade (ipilimumab) was tested in patients with chemo-refractory metastatic non-small-cell lung cancer.

General study outcomes and caveats: The strongest predictors of response, as reported, were early dynamic changes in blood T cell clones along with a rise in serum interferon-beta after radiation. After treatment with radiotherapy and ipilimumab, TCR clones that originated in tumors expanded in peripheral blood.

As regards this clone: Its antigen remains unidentified. No much larger clonotype is one base removed from it; base qualities were not supplied.

The rearrangement joined TRBV2 to TRBJ1-5; the D gene identity is not certain. The material sequenced was peripheral blood, taken from a patient treated with radiotherapy plus ipilimumab. The receptor comes from a human donor with non-small cell lung cancer whose response to radiotherapy plus ipilimumab could not be evaluated. Some clones in this sample may be carry-over from other donors' samples. The nucleotides are TGTGCCACGGCGGGGAGCGCAGGCAATCAGCCCCAGCATTTT. The encoded protein is CATAGSAGNQPQHF.